Following are 21 T cell receptor beta chains from one sample sequenced in a study of naive CD8 T cells in extremely preterm neonates. Produced via immunoSEQ multiplex PCR; TCRdb's table is partial and in-frame only. Among approximately 6,500 clones listed, about 98% were seen once. What was sequenced was naive CD8+ T cells from blood. These receptors came from a human donor in good health.

The chain couples TRBV28 to TRBJ2-7, with D maybe TRBD2 (6 bases). The CDR3 is 15 amino acids. The germline V gene encodes CDR1 MDHEN and CDR2 SYDVKM. The V gene lost 6 bases and the J gene lost 2 bases, with 17 bases spanning the gap. For the CDR3, the DNA is TGTGCCAGCAGGTCCCTGGGGGGAGGCCCCTACGAGCAGTACTTC. This codes for CASRSLGGGPYEQYF.

This clone was counted only a few times. DNA of the CDR3: TGTGCCAGCAGCCAAGAGACAGGGGCCCACCGGGGGGAGCTGTTTTTT. This translates into CASSQETGAHRGELFF. The chain recombines TRBV4-2 with TRBJ2-2; TRBD1 matches at 8 bases. There are 16 residues in the CDR3. Germline V CDR1 and CDR2: LGHNA, YNFKEQ. Trimming cost V 0 bases and J 8 bases; bases outside gene matches: 8.

CDR3 amino acids: CSVGGRDNNEQFF. In DNA, the CDR3 is TGCAGCGTTGGCGGGCGGGATAACAATGAGCAGTTCTTC. V usage is TRBV29-1 and J usage is TRBJ2-1; tentatively, D is TRBD2 (6 bases). Germline V CDR1 and CDR2: SQVTM, ANQGSEA. V was clipped by 4 bases and J by 5 bases, with 12 bases between them. The CDR3 is 13 residues long.

The V and J genes are TRBV27 and TRBJ2-7; possibly TRBD1 for D (6 bases). The CDR3 has 15 residues. Deletions cut 0 bases from V and 5 bases from J, with 14 bases between. Germline CDR1 is MNHEY and CDR2 is SMNVEV (reference sequence). The DNA of the CDR3 is TGTGCCAGCAGTTTATCTTTGACAGGTCGGCACGAGCAGTACTTC. It specifies CASSLSLTGRHEQYF.

The chain combines TRBV11-2 with TRBJ2-7; 9 nucleotides line up with TRBD1. With 6 bases clipped from V and 6 bases from J, the junction kept 9 bases outside the gene matches. CDR1 and CDR2 (germline): SGHAT, FQNNGV. This CDR3 is built from 14 residues. The CDR3 nucleotides read TGTGCCAGCAGTTCCGGGACAGGGTATTCCGAGCAGTACTTC. Protein sequence: CASSSGTGYSEQYF.

The chain joins TRBV9 to TRBJ2-1, with D uncertain. This CDR3 is built from 16 residues. V lost 3 bases to trimming and J lost 8 bases, with 21 bases between them. Germline V gives CDR1 SGDLS, CDR2 YYNGEE. CDR3 nucleotide sequence: TGTGCCAGCAGCGCCCCGCCGAGCCTCCAATCCGATGAGCAGTTCTTC. Translated, it gives CASSAPPSLQSDEQFF.

The chain joins TRBV19 to TRBJ1-5, with 8 bases matching TRBD1. Trimming cost V 6 bases and J 2 bases; bases outside gene matches: 12. This CDR3 has 17 residues. The V gene's germline CDR1 is LNHDA and CDR2 SQIVND (reference sequence). Here the CDR3 DNA reads TGTGCCAGTAGCAGCCACGGGGCAGGGGGCGGCAATCAGCCCCAGCATTTT. Amino acid sequence: CASSSHGAGGGNQPQHF.

The chain employs TRBV6-5 and TRBJ2-3, with D possibly TRBD1 on 6 matching bases. The CDR3 spans 13 residues. Germline V gives CDR1 MNHEY, CDR2 SVGAGI. Trimming took 8 bases from V and 3 from J, leaving 12 bases between them. CDR3: CASFGTGTDTQYF. The CDR3 DNA follows: TGTGCCAGCTTCGGTACAGGGACAGATACGCAGTATTTT.

The chain joins TRBV11-2 to TRBJ2-7; 8 bases are a match to TRBD1. With V trimmed by 2 bases and J by 3 bases, 3 bases remained unmatched. Germline V gives CDR1 SGHAT, CDR2 FQNNGV. The CDR3 extends over 14 amino acids. CDR3 nucleotides: TGTGCCAGCAGCTTACAGGGGGCCGTCTACGAGCAGTACTTC. Translation: CASSLQGAVYEQYF.

The CDR3 here is CASSQVHRGNQPQHF. CDR3 bases: TGCGCCAGCAGCCAAGTGCACAGGGGTAATCAGCCCCAGCATTTT. This rearrangement joins TRBV4-1 to TRBJ1-5; 7 nucleotides line up with TRBD1. V was pared by 1 base and J by 4 bases, with 4 bases of the junction left unmatched. This CDR3 comprises 15 residues. Germline CDR1 reads MGHRA; CDR2 reads YSYEKL.

The DNA for the CDR3 is TGTGCCAGTAGTATCATGGGGGCAAGCGGCTACACCTTC. It specifies CASSIMGASGYTF. The chain links TRBV19 to TRBJ1-2, with a possible D match to TRBD1 (6 bases). Trimming took off 3 bases at V and 8 bases at J, with 13 bases between the two ends. The CDR3 runs to 13 residues. CDR1 and CDR2 (germline): LNHDA, SQIVND (reference sequence).

This chain joins TRBV4-1 and TRBJ1-1, with D perhaps TRBD1 (6 bases). The germline V gene has CDR1 MGHRA and CDR2 YSYEKL. The CDR3 has 17 amino acids. The V gene lost 6 bases and the J gene lost 1 base, with 21 bases spanning the gap. This chain's CDR3 is CASRPGGDSPRNTEAFF. For the CDR3, the DNA is TGCGCCAGCAGACCTGGGGGCGACTCGCCGAGGAACACTGAAGCTTTCTTT.

The chain carries TRBV5-6 and TRBJ2-5; TRBD1 is a possible D gene (7 bases). The germline gives CDR1 SGHDT, CDR2 YYEEEE. Trimming took 3 bases from V and 2 from J, leaving 14 bases between them. This CDR3 is 15 amino acids long. The DNA for the CDR3 is TGTGCCAGCAGCTGGCGGGACAGTTCACAAGAGACCCAGTACTTC. Translating gives CASSWRDSSQETQYF.

The chain recombines TRBV6-5 with TRBJ2-5, with 9 bases fitting TRBD1. Germline CDR1 is MNHEY and CDR2 is SVGAGI. The CDR3 consists of 14 residues. V trimming: 8 bases; J trimming: 5 bases; junction bases outside the gene matches: 9. The CDR3: CASSLGQGTETQYF. The CDR3, as DNA: TGTGCCAGCTCCCTCGGACAGGGGACGGAGACCCAGTACTTC.

The chain joins TRBV9 to TRBJ2-7; D is undetermined. The CDR3 spans 15 residues. Germline V gene sequence: CDR1 SGDLS, CDR2 YYNGEE. Trimming cost V 0 bases and J 2 bases, with 12 bases left between them. The CDR3 loop reads CASSVAGGPTYEQYF. CDR3 nucleotides: TGTGCCAGCAGCGTAGCTGGCGGCCCCACCTACGAGCAGTACTTC.

This rearrangement joins TRBV28 to TRBJ2-7, with D possibly matching TRBD1 (6 bases). CDR1 is MDHEN, CDR2 SYDVKM, per germline. The V gene lost 4 bases and the J gene lost 6 bases, with 16 bases spanning the gap. The CDR3 is made up of 14 amino acids. CDR3 sequence: CASSSRTEGSEQYF. CDR3 nucleotides: TGTGCCAGCAGTTCTCGGACAGAAGGTTCCGAGCAGTACTTC. The full variable domain, in which reference TRBV28 and TRBJ2-7 provide the parts outside the CDR3, is DVKVTQSSRYLVKRTGEKVFLECVQDMDHENMFWYRQDPGLGLRLIYFSYDVKMKEKGDIPEGYSVSREKKERFSLILESASTNQTSMYLCASSSRTEGSEQYFGPGTRLTVT.

The chain couples TRBV10-3 to TRBJ2-7; TRBD2 is a possible D gene (5 bases). V dropped 4 bases and J dropped 2 bases, with 9 bases sitting between them. Germline V CDR1 and CDR2: ENHRY, SYGVKD. The CDR3 has 13 amino acids. CDR3 DNA sequence: TGTGCCATCAGTGGGCAGGAGGCCTACGAGCAGTACTTC. Translation gives CAISGQEAYEQYF.

The V call is TRBV28, the J call TRBJ2-7; 7 positions match TRBD1. The CDR3 has 17 residues. Unmatched junction bases numbered 16, after V lost 2 bases and J lost 6 bases. Germline-derived CDR1 and CDR2 are MDHEN and SYDVKM. The CDR3 bases are TGTGCCAGCAGTTTAACGTGGATTGAGGGGGCTTGGGCCGAGCAGTACTTC. Residues: CASSLTWIEGAWAEQYF.

The chain employs TRBV4-2 and TRBJ2-7; 8 bases agree with TRBD1. The CDR3 totals 16 residues. Germline CDR1 and CDR2: LGHNA and YNFKEQ. Trimming took 1 base from V and 4 from J; bases not matched to a gene: 9. The CDR3 bases are TGTGCCAGCAGCCAAGGGGGGACAGGAGCATTTTACGAGCAGTACTTC. Translation: CASSQGGTGAFYEQYF.

The V and J genes are TRBV14 and TRBJ1-1; TRBD1 might be the D (6 bases). The CDR3 has 14 amino acids. Germline loops: CDR1 SGHDN, CDR2 FVKESK. With 5 bases removed from V and 3 bases from J, the gap between germline ends came to 13 bases. The CDR3 loop is CASSWGGLYTEAFF. The CDR3 DNA sequence: TGTGCCAGCAGCTGGGGGGGGCTGTACACTGAAGCTTTCTTT. Drawing the rest from reference TRBV14 and TRBJ1-1, the complete variable domain is EAGVTQFPSHSVIEKGQTVTLRCDPISGHDNLYWYRRVMGKEIKFLLHFVKESKQDESGMPNNRFLAERTGGTYSTLKVQPAELEDSGVYFCASSWGGLYTEAFFGQGTRLTVV.

V and J are TRBV27 and TRBJ2-1; 7 bases align to TRBD1. Germline V gene sequence: CDR1 MNHEY, CDR2 SMNVEV (reference sequence). The CDR3 consists of 14 residues. J was trimmed by 4 bases and V by 5 bases; bases with no gene match: 5. The CDR3 here is CASSIGGAYNEQFF. The CDR3 bases are TGTGCCAGCAGTATAGGGGGCGCTTACAATGAGCAGTTCTTC.